This TCR beta chain was documented in a study of T cell repertoires in cytomegalovirus infection. Study summary: Carrying CMV and the relevant HLA type showed in public TCR beta signatures.

A single record per CDR3 protein comes from TCRdb applying MiXCR to the reads. This sample has a few hundred thousand distinct CDR3 sequences, with about 44% found just once. The germline V and J ends were trimmed by 7 bases and 3 bases, with 10 bases remaining between them. In germline, CDR1 is MNHNS, CDR2 SASEGT. The CDR3 is 12 amino acids. As regards this clonotype: The antigen is unknown.

Study findings and constraints: HLA-C-restricted TCR beta clonotypes specific for CMV led the ex vivo response. Identification of carriers of CMV plus the relevant HLA was achieved through cumulative public TCR beta family frequency.

The clonotype comes from a human donor in good health (CMV status not recorded). Some clones in this sample may be carry-over from other donors' samples. The sequencing used cultured PBMCs, collected from culture after CMV antigen stimulation. This chain links TRBV6-1 with TRBJ2-7; possibly TRBD1 or TRBD2 for D (5 bases each). CDR3 in DNA: TGTGCCAGCATGGGGGATTACTACGAGCAGTACTTC. It yields the protein CASMGDYYEQYF.